Described below is a single T cell receptor (beta chain) sequence and its context. This clonotype was detected ten times or more. Its antigen is currently not known. No base quality values were provided; no much bigger clone lies one nucleotide off. The TCR beta CDR3 regions were amplified from RNA transcripts. The TCR CDR3 was subjected to a first round of RT-PCR using the HTBI primer set and the Qiagen OneStep RT-PCR kit. The libraries were constructed in a second round of multiplex PCR and then size-selected and purified. Libraries were sequenced paired-end with 100 bp reads on an Illumina HiSeq2000. The source study handled its data this way. Raw data were processed with SOAPnuke, discarding reads with adapters, uncalled bases, mean Phred below 15, or no exact constant-primer or identifier match. High-quality paired reads were merged with COPE v1.2.5, and unique nucleotide sequences were defined as clonotypes. MiTCR v1.1 was used to align clonotypes to the IMGT TRBV, TRBD and TRBJ reference segments. Only V-J combinations with frequency above 0.0001, covering 99% to 99.2% of repertoires, were analysed. A TCS score was defined as the ratio of F50 (clonal expansion) to E x V (chaos), with BLOSUM62-based TCRdist applied between CDR3 peptides within each V-J. Welch's t-statistics and random forest reduced roughly 540 V-J features to roughly 13, which were used in a naive Bayes classifier (R e1071). TCRdb reprocessing: public reads trimmed at Q25 with fastp, clones called with MiXCR, in-frame beta chains kept. Under each unique CDR3 protein, matching rows form one entry showing the most common genes and DNA. These V and J calls derive from TCRdb rather than the authors' analysis. The sample data list hundreds of thousands of distinct CDR3 sequences, and about a sixth of these were observed just once. The ten largest clonotypes hold around 4% of the sample.

These data originate in a study of T cells in Graves' hyperthyroidism and ophthalmopathy (dated by TCRdb to the late 2010s). At the level of the whole study: Peripheral blood was sampled at the time of initial diagnosis, prior to any treatment. The study also compared thyroid tissue and blood T-cell repertoires from five or six Graves' hyperthyroidism patients. After blood sampling, hyperthyroidism patients were treated with methimazole at a starting dose of 30 mg daily, and ophthalmopathy patients were treated with high-dose intravenous methylprednisolone. The approximately 100 discovery patients were divided at random into training and test sets in a 7:3 ratio. Prospective prediction of ophthalmopathy was tested in an independent validation cohort of approximately 19 hyperthyroidism patients and 15 to 17 patients who later progressed to ophthalmopathy. To identify distinguishing TCR V-J signatures, a discovery cohort of 90 to 100 patients was used, comprising 43 with Graves' ophthalmopathy and roughly 60 with stable Graves' hyperthyroidism. TCR Vbeta CDR3 sequencing of 120 to 150 peripheral blood samples (43 ophthalmopathy, over 70 hyperthyroidism and roughly 17 progressor patients) is reported in the paper.

The CDR3 runs 15 amino acids, cysteine and phenylalanine included. Of all the DNA, just the CDR3 is kept, 45 bases in frame from base 1. The germline V gene provides CDR1 MNHNS and CDR2 SASEGT. The junction shows trimming of 7 bases on V and 5 bases on J, plus 18 bases between the germline ends. Study-wide findings and limitations: No statistical method was used to fix the sample size in advance, and group allocation was not hidden from the investigators. A 13 V-J signature model separated ophthalmopathy from stable hyperthyroidism, with 87.88% sensitivity and 81.08% specificity in cross-validation and 80%/75% in testing. Most expanded thyroid clonotypes (frequency above 0.001) were also detected in blood, suggesting blood repertoires may reflect thyroid immune responses. During validation, the model predicted progression to ophthalmopathy a median of about 6.5 months ahead of onset, with around 71% sensitivity and less than 85% specificity.

Graves' hyperthyroidism was defined as stable when no progression to ophthalmopathy occurred over 18 months of follow-up. Hyperthyroidism patients were newly diagnosed, had a disease duration of under 2 months, and were aged 18 to 65 years. Exclusion was applied to patients with uncontrolled infections, other autoimmune diseases, pregnancy or lactation. Diagnoses were established on the basis of clinical symptoms, serum thyroxine and TRAb, thyroid ultrasound, and orbital computed tomography. Ficoll-Paque density gradient centrifugation was used to isolate PBMCs from around 10 ml of fresh peripheral blood. Total RNA was extracted using Trizol reagent, and RNA quality was assessed on an Agilent 2100 Bioanalyzer.

This clonotype was obtained from a woman in her twenties or thirties with Graves' hyperthyroidism. Specimen: blood. The chain is made from TRBV6-1 and TRBJ1-5, with a tentative D gene TRBD1 over 5 matching bases. The CDR3 protein sequence reads: CASMDIFSGDQPQHF. The sequence in DNA is TGTGCCAGCATGGACATCTTTTCGGGTGATCAGCCCCAGCATTTT.